One and the same sample provided the 5 T cell receptor beta chains below, sequenced in a study of spatial heterogeneity in lung cancer. Each CDR3 protein is one row after TCRdb ran MiXCR on the 5' RACE reads. The data hold thousands of distinct CDR3 sequences, with less than 2% observed a single time. As for time point: sample taken at primary tumor resection. The sample consisted of normal lung tissue next to the tumor, taken at surgery. Receptors originate from a male donor with early-stage non-small cell lung cancer.

This clonotype was picked up many times. This may be a read error: a much more frequent sequence differs by one nucleotide. The chain combines TRBV27 with TRBJ1-2; D gene unclear. The length of the CDR3 is 13 residues. Germline loops: CDR1 MNHEY, CDR2 SMNVEV (reference sequence). The CDR3 here is CASSLFGGYGDTF. CDR3 coding DNA: TGTGCCAGCAGTTTATTTGGAGGATATGGCGACACCTTC.

Ten or more counts support this clonotype. The chain employs TRBV7-3 and TRBJ2-1; 9 nucleotides align to TRBD2. Germline values: CDR1 SGHTA, CDR2 FQGTGA. This CDR3 is 15 amino acids long. V dropped 1 base and J dropped 7; count of bases not matched to a gene: 5. The CDR3 DNA is TGTGCCAGCAGCTTAAGCAGCGGGGGGAGGAATGAGCAGTTCTTC. Residues: CASSLSSGGRNEQFF.

This clonotype is labeled as medium-sized. The chain uses TRBV4-1 and TRBJ2-1, with 8 bases that match TRBD2. V trimming: 0 bases; J trimming: 7 bases; junction bases outside the gene matches: 8. The CDR3 loop spans 16 amino acids. CDR1 is MGHRA and CDR2 is YSYEKL in the germline V gene. CDR3 in DNA: TGCGCCAGCAGCCAAGAGGGGATAGCGGGGAAAAATGAGCAGTTCTTC. Translating it yields CASSQEGIAGKNEQFF.

By share, this clonotype ranks as medium-sized. Its ends do not fully match the called genes, so a read error is possible. This chain uses TRBV6-5 with TRBJ1-2; maybe TRBD1 (5 bases). The CDR3 length is 14 residues. The germline V gene encodes CDR1 MNHEY and CDR2 SVGAGI. CDR3: CASSLERGYYGDTF. In DNA, the CDR3 is TGTGCCAGCAGCCTTGAACGGGGGTACTATGGCGACACCTTC.

This clonotype was seen at least ten times. This chain joins TRBV6-1 and TRBJ2-7; D is unclear. Germline values: CDR1 MNHNS, CDR2 SASEGT. Trimming took off 6 bases at V and 4 bases at J, with 7 bases between the two ends. The CDR3 covers 11 residues. Here the CDR3 reads CASSPRYEQYF. The CDR3 nucleotides are TGTGCCAGCAGCCCCAGGTACGAGCAGTACTTC.